What follows are 20 T cell receptor beta chains derived from one specimen sequenced in a study of cytomegalovirus exposure and HLA in healthy donors. Use of 60 Vbeta and 13 Jbeta primers characterized the PCR. Some clones are missing from TCRdb's copy, which holds only in-frame ones; the method was immunoSEQ multiplex PCR. This table has 150,000 to 200,000 clones, roughly 72% appearing once. The sequencing sample was made of PBMCs. The receptors come from a man aged 30 to 39 in good health and CMV-seronegative.

This clone was detected only once. The CDR3 bases are TGTGCCAGCAGGAAGACAGGGACAGGCGGGGAGCTGTTTTTT. Protein product: CASRKTGTGGELFF. V and J are TRBV6-5 and TRBJ2-2, with 8 bases fitting TRBD1. This CDR3 spans 14 amino acids. CDR1 and CDR2 (germline): MNHEY, SVGAGI. V dropped 6 bases and J dropped 7; count of bases not matched to a gene: 7.

This clone was seen only once. The chain carries TRBV4-1 and TRBJ2-7; D might be TRBD1 (5 bases). Trimming cost V 0 bases and J 3 bases, with 18 bases left between them. Germline CDR1 is MGHRA and CDR2 is YSYEKL. This CDR3 spans 17 amino acids. CDR3 nucleotides: TGCGCCAGCAGCCAAGATCTCGGTCTCCAGGGTTACTACGAGCAGTACTTC. Its protein product is CASSQDLGLQGYYEQYF.

The chain couples TRBV28 to TRBJ2-2; 11 nucleotides agree with TRBD2. Germline V lookup: CDR1 MDHEN, CDR2 SYDVKM. This CDR3 has 17 amino acids. Trimming cost V 3 bases and J 3 bases; bases outside gene matches: 6. The CDR3 region has the DNA TGTGCCAGCAGTTTGCCCCCGGGACTAGCGGACACCGGGGAGCTGTTTTTT. Translation gives CASSLPPGLADTGELFF. The whole variable domain, filled in from reference TRBV28 and TRBJ2-2, reads DVKVTQSSRYLVKRTGEKVFLECVQDMDHENMFWYRQDPGLGLRLIYFSYDVKMKEKGDIPEGYSVSREKKERFSLILESASTNQTSMYLCASSLPPGLADTGELFFGEGSRLTVL.

The CDR3 DNA follows: TGTGCCAGCAGTGAATACCCAGGGGGGAACACTGAAGCTTTCTTT. Its translation is CASSEYPGGNTEAFF. This chain links TRBV25-1 with TRBJ1-1; 7 positions match TRBD1. Germline V gene lookup returns CDR1 MGHDK and CDR2 SYGVNS. Trimming took 0 bases from V and 1 from J; bases not matched to a gene: 2. CDR3 length: 15 amino acids.

This clone has more than one count but fewer than ten. The chain employs TRBV7-9 and TRBJ1-1; D is ambiguous. The germline gives CDR1 SEHNR, CDR2 FQNEAQ (reference sequence). Trimming took 5 bases from V and 7 from J, leaving 11 bases between them. The CDR3 has 12 residues. For the CDR3, the DNA is TGTGCCAGCAGCGCTAGAGGAGATGAAGCTTTCTTT. Its translation: CASSARGDEAFF.

This clone was seen more than once but under ten times. The chain couples TRBV6-1 to TRBJ2-7; D is possibly TRBD2 (5 bases). Germline CDR1 reads MNHNS; CDR2 reads SASEGT. The CDR3 is made up of 15 amino acids. Trimming took 2 bases from V and 3 from J, leaving 14 bases between them. The CDR3 region has the DNA TGTGCCAGCAGTGAACCCAGCGGAGGCCGCTACGAGCAGTACTTC. Protein product: CASSEPSGGRYEQYF.

V and J are TRBV11-2 and TRBJ2-7; a possible D gene is TRBD1 (6 bases). Germline CDR1 is SGHAT and CDR2 is FQNNGV. The CDR3 spans 14 residues. With 5 bases removed from V and 4 bases from J, the gap between germline ends came to 15 bases. CDR3 residues: CASSIVSGAYEQYF. The CDR3 nucleotides are TGTGCCAGCAGCATCGTTTCAGGGGCGTACGAGCAGTACTTC.

J is TRBJ1-6 and V is TRBV18; TRBD1 aligns across 7 bases. Germline trimming cut 5 bases from V and 10 bases from J; bases unmatched to any gene: 8. Per the germline V gene, CDR1 is KGHSH and CDR2 is LQKENI. The CDR3 is 14 amino acids. CDR3 sequence (DNA): TGTGCCAGCTCAGCGACAGGGTTCGGGTCACCCCTCCACTTT. This gives the protein CASSATGFGSPLHF.

This clone came up a few times. The V and J genes are TRBV10-3 and TRBJ1-2, with 7 bases identical to TRBD1. Per the germline V gene, CDR1 is ENHRY and CDR2 is SYGVKD. V dropped 7 bases and J dropped 5; count of bases not matched to a gene: 10. The CDR3 totals 14 residues. The CDR3 DNA sequence: TGTGCCATCAAGGGTGAGGGGGCGCGGTATGGCTACACCTTC. This encodes CAIKGEGARYGYTF.

This clone was picked up a small number of times. The J gene is TRBJ2-7, the V gene TRBV5-1, with D possibly TRBD1 on 6 matching bases. In germline, CDR1 is SGHRS, CDR2 YFSETQ. The CDR3 is made up of 14 amino acids. Trimming stripped 0 bases from V and 3 bases from J, with 10 bases between. The CDR3: CASSLAVQGYEQYF. The CDR3, as DNA: TGCGCCAGCAGCTTGGCCGTACAGGGCTACGAGCAGTACTTC.

In its sample, this clone was seen a few times. The chain couples TRBV28 to TRBJ2-7; 9 bases line up with TRBD1. The CDR3 is 15 residues long. V lost 3 bases, J lost 0 bases, and 3 bases stayed unmatched. Germline-derived CDR1 and CDR2 are MDHEN and SYDVKM. As DNA, the CDR3 is TGTGCCAGCAGTTTGGCGGGACAGGGCTCCTACGAGCAGTACTTC. Its protein product is CASSLAGQGSYEQYF.

The table lists this clone with a few counts. The chain links TRBV29-1 to TRBJ1-1; D unclear. CDR1 SQVTM and CDR2 ANQGSEA come from the germline V gene. Trimming removed 4 bases from V and 3 bases from J, with 9 bases in between. This CDR3 is built from 12 residues. The CDR3 sequence: CSVVSPYTEAFF. Written as DNA, the CDR3 is TGCAGCGTTGTGAGCCCGTACACTGAAGCTTTCTTT. The variable domain in full, completed from reference TRBV29-1 and TRBJ1-1, reads SAVISQKPSRDICQRGTSLTIQCQVDSQVTMMFWYRQQPGQSLTLIATANQGSEATYESGFVIDKFPISRPNLTFSTLTVSNMSPEDSSIYLCSVVSPYTEAFFGQGTRLTVV.

The CDR3 loop reads CASSFPGQVREQYF. The CDR3 nucleotides are TGTGCCAGCAGCTTTCCGGGACAGGTGCGTGAGCAGTACTTC. The rearrangement links TRBV11-1 to TRBJ2-7, with 8 bases aligning to TRBD1. Germline V gene sequence: CDR1 SGHAT, CDR2 FQDESV (reference sequence). This CDR3 has 14 amino acids. V was clipped by 3 bases and J by 7 bases; unmatched bases: 8.

This clone was counted a single time. The chain recombines TRBV30 with TRBJ2-7, with 11 bases lining up with TRBD1. The CDR3 length is 16 residues. Trimming removed 0 bases from V and 7 bases from J; junction bases left unmatched: 11. Germline V gene sequence: CDR1 GTSNPN, CDR2 SVGIG (reference sequence). CDR3 nucleotides: TGTGCCTGGAGTGTACTTATCGGACAGGGGGCGCGGGAGCAGTACTTC. This codes for CAWSVLIGQGAREQYF.

The CDR3 region is CASGQTGLAGEQFF. CDR3 bases: TGTGCCAGCGGCCAAACGGGACTAGCAGGTGAGCAGTTCTTC. The chain carries TRBV9 and TRBJ2-1; TRBD2 matches 9 bases. This CDR3 region has 14 residues. Germline V CDR1 and CDR2: SGDLS, YYNGEE. V lost 7 bases and J lost 9; bases outside the gene matches: 11.

The chain is built from TRBV10-1 and TRBJ2-1; 8 bases agree with TRBD1. Trimming removed 9 bases from V and 7 bases from J; junction bases left unmatched: 8. CDR3 length equals 13 residues. Germline values: CDR1 WNHNN, CDR2 SYGVQD (reference sequence). The CDR3 nucleotides are TGCGCCAGGGAACGACAGGGGACGAATGAGCAGTTCTTC. It codes for CARERQGTNEQFF.

This chain joins TRBV5-6 and TRBJ2-7; 8 bases fit TRBD1. Per germline, CDR1 SGHDT and CDR2 YYEEEE. The CDR3 runs 16 residues. The J segment lost 6 bases and the V segment lost 4 bases, leaving 15 bases of the junction unmatched. In DNA, the CDR3 is TGTGCCAGCAGCGTGCGGTGGACAGGGTCGGGGCGCGAGCAGTACTTC. Translation: CASSVRWTGSGREQYF.

In its sample, this clone was seen a few times. The V gene is TRBV6-5, the J gene TRBJ1-5, with TRBD1 matching 9 bases. Per germline, CDR1 MNHEY and CDR2 SVGAGI. This CDR3 spans 14 amino acids. After removal of 6 bases from V and 3 bases from J, the junction contained 3 bases not matched to a gene. In DNA, the CDR3 is TGTGCCAGCAGAGGGACAGGGTTCAATCAGCCCCAGCATTTT. It encodes CASRGTGFNQPQHF.

The rearrangement links TRBV28 to TRBJ2-4, with D possibly being TRBD2 (5 bases). The V gene lost 8 bases and the J gene lost 4 bases, with 6 bases spanning the gap. Germline V lookup: CDR1 MDHEN, CDR2 SYDVKM. The CDR3 is 11 amino acids. The chain's CDR3 is CASREKNIQYF. The DNA for the CDR3 is TGTGCCAGCCGGGAAAAAAACATTCAGTACTTC.

This chain uses TRBV9 with TRBJ2-1, with D possibly TRBD2 on 5 matching bases. Germline CDR1 reads SGDLS; CDR2 reads YYNGEE. CDR3 length: 16 amino acids. V lost 6 bases to trimming and J lost 0 bases, with 16 bases between them. The CDR3 nucleotides are TGTGCCAGCACCCCCGGAGGATACAGCTCCTACAATGAGCAGTTCTTC. It translates to CASTPGGYSSYNEQFF.